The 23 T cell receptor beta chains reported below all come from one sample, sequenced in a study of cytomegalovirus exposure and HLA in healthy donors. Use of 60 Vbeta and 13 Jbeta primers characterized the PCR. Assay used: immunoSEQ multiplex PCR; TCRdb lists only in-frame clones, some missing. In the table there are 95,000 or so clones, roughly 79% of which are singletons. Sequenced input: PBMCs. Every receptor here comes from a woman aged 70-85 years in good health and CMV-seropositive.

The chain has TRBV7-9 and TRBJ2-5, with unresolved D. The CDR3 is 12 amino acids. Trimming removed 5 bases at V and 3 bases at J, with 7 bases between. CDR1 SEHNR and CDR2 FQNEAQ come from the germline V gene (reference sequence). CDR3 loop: CASSAMEETQYF. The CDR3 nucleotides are TGTGCCAGCAGCGCGATGGAAGAGACCCAGTACTTC.

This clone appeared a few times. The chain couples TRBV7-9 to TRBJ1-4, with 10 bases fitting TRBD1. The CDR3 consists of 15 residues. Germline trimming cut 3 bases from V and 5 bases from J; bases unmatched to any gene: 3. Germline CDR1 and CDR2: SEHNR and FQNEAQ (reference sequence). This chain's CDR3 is CASSFGQGENEKLFF. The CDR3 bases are TGTGCCAGCAGCTTCGGACAGGGGGAGAATGAAAAACTGTTTTTT.

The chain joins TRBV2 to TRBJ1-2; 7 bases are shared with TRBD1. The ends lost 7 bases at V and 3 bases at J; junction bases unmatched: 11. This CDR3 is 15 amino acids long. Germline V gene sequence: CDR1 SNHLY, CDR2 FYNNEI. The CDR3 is CASTFQEGADYGYTF. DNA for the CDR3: TGTGCCAGCACCTTCCAAGAGGGGGCGGACTATGGCTACACCTTC.

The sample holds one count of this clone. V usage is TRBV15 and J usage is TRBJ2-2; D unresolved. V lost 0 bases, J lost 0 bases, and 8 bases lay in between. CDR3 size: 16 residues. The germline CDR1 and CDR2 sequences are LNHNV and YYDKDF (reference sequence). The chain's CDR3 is CATSRESGSNTGELFF. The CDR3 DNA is TGTGCCACCAGCAGAGAATCCGGGTCGAACACCGGGGAGCTGTTTTTT.

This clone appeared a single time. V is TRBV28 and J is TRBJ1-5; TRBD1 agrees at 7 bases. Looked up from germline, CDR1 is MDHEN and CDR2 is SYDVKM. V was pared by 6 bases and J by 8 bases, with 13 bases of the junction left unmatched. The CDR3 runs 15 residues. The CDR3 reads CASRPGTDITKPQHF. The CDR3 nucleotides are TGTGCCAGCAGACCTGGGACAGACATAACCAAGCCCCAGCATTTT. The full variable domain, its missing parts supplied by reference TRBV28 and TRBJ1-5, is DVKVTQSSRYLVKRTGEKVFLECVQDMDHENMFWYRQDPGLGLRLIYFSYDVKMKEKGDIPEGYSVSREKKERFSLILESASTNQTSMYLCASRPGTDITKPQHFGDGTRLSIL.

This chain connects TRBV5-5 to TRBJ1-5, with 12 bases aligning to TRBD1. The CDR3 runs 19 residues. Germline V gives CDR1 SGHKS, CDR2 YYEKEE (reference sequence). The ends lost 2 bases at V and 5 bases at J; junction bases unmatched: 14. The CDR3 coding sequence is TGTGCCAGCAGCTTCCGTACGAGGGACAGGGGGCGCGGAGATCAGCCCCAGCATTTT. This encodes CASSFRTRDRGRGDQPQHF.

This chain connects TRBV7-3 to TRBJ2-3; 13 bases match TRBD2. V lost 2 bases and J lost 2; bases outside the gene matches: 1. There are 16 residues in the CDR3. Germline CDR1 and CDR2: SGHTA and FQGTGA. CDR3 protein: CASSLGTSGNTDTQYF. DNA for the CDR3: TGTGCCAGCAGCTTAGGGACTAGCGGGAACACAGATACGCAGTATTTT.

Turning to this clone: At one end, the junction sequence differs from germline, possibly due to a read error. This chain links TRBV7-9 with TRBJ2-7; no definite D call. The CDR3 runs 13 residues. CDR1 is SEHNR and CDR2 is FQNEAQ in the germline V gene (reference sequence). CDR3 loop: CSSSLVPDYEQYF. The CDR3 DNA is TGTTCCAGCAGCTTAGTCCCAGACTACGAGCAGTACTTC.

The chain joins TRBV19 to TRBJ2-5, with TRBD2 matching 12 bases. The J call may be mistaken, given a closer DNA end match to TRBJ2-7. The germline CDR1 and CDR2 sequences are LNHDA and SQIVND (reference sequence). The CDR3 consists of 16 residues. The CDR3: CASKSLAGGLSGEQYF. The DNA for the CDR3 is TGTGCCAGTAAAAGTCTAGCGGGAGGGCTCTCGGGCGAGCAGTACTTC.

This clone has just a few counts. The CDR3 loop reads CASSPQGSSRNQPQHF. The CDR3 DNA reads TGTGCCAGCAGCCCTCAGGGTAGCTCTCGGAATCAGCCCCAGCATTTT. J is TRBJ1-5 and V is TRBV7-9; weak D call: TRBD1 (5 bases). CDR1 is SEHNR, CDR2 FQNEAQ, per germline (reference sequence). This CDR3 has 16 residues. Trimming left V 5 bases short and J 4 bases short, with 18 bases between.

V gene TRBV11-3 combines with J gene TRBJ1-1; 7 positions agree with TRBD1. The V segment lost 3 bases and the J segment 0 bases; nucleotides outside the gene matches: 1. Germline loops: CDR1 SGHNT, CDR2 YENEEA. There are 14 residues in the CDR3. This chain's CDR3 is CASSFGTVNTEAFF. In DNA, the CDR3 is TGTGCCAGCAGCTTTGGGACAGTGAACACTGAAGCTTTCTTT.

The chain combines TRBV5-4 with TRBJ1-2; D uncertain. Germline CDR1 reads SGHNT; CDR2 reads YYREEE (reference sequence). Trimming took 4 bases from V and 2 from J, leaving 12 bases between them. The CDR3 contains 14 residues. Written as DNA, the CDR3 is TGTGCCAGCAGCCCAGCGTTTAAAAACTATGGCTACACCTTC. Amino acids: CASSPAFKNYGYTF.

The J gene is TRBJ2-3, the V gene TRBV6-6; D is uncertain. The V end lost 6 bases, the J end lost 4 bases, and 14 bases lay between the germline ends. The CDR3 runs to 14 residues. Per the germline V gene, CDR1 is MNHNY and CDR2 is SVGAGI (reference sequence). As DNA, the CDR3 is TGTGCCAGCAGCCGCCTTATTGGCCCAGATACGCAGTATTTT. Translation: CASSRLIGPDTQYF.

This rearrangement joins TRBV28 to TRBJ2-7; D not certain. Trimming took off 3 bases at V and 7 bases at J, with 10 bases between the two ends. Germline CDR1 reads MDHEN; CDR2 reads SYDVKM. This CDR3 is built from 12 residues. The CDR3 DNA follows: TGTGCCAGCAGTTTGTTAGCCGGAGAGCAGTACTTC. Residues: CASSLLAGEQYF.

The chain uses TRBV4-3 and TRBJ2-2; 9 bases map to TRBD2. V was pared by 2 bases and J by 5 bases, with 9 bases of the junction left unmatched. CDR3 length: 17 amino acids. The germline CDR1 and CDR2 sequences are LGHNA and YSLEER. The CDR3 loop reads CASSQMIGGRGTGELFF. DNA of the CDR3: TGCGCCAGCAGCCAAATGATCGGCGGGAGGGGAACCGGGGAGCTGTTTTTT.

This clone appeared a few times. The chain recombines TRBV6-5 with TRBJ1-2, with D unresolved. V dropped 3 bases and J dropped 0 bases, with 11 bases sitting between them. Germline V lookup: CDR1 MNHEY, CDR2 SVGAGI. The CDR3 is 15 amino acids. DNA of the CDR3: TGTGCCAGCAGTTATGAGGGAGCGGCTAACTATGGCTACACCTTC. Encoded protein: CASSYEGAANYGYTF.

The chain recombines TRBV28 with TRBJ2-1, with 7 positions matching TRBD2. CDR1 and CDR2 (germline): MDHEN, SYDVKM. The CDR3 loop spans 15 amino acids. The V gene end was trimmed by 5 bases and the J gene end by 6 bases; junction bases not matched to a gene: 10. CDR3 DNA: TGTGCCAGCAGTCCCTTGGGGGGGAGAGGCAATGAGCAGTTCTTC. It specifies CASSPLGGRGNEQFF.

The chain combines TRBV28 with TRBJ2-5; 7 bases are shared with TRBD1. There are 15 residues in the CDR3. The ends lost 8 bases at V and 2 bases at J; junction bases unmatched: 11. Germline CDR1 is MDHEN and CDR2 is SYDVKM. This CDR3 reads CASGETGKAQETQYF. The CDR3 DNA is TGTGCCAGCGGGGAGACAGGGAAGGCACAAGAGACCCAGTACTTC.

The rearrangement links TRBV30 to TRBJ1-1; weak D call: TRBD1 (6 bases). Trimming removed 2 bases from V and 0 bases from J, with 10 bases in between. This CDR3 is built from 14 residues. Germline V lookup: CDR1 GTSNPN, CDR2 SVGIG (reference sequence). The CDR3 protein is CAWSTDRLNTEAFF. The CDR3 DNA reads TGTGCCTGGAGTACCGACAGGCTGAACACTGAAGCTTTCTTT.

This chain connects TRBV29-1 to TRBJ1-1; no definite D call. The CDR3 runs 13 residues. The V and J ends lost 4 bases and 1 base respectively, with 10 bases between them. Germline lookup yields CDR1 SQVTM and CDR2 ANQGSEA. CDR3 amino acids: CSVAQVSNTEAFF. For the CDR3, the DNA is TGCAGCGTTGCGCAGGTTTCGAACACTGAAGCTTTCTTT.

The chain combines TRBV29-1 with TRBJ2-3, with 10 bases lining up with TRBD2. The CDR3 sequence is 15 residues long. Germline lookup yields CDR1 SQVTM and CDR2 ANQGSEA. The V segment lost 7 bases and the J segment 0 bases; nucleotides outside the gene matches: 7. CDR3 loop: CSDSGTSASTDTQYF. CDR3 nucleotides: TGCAGCGACTCCGGGACTAGCGCCAGCACAGATACGCAGTATTTT.

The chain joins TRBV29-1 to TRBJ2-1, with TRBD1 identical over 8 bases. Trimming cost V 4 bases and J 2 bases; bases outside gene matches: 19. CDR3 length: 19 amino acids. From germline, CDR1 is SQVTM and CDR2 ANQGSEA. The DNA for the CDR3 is TGCAGCGTTGTTGGCGGCGGGTCAACAGGGGGAGTTCCCTACAATGAGCAGTTCTTC. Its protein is CSVVGGGSTGGVPYNEQFF.

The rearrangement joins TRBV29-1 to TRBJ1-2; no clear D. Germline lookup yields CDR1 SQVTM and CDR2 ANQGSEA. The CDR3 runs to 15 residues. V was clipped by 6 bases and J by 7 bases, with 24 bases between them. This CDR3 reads CSVEVGEGTVGGYTF. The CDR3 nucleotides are TGCAGCGTGGAGGTTGGGGAGGGTACAGTAGGTGGCTACACCTTC.